These 18 T cell receptor beta chains originate from one sample sequenced in a study of cytomegalovirus exposure and HLA in healthy donors. The PCR used 60 Vbeta and 13 Jbeta primers. The method was immunoSEQ multiplex PCR; TCRdb's version includes in-frame clones alone and lacks a portion of them. The sample holds approximately 100,000 clones; 60% to 75% are singletons and the top ten take 11%. What was sequenced was PBMCs. The source of these receptors is a man between 35 and 55 years old in good health and CMV-seropositive.

V usage is TRBV7-2 and J usage is TRBJ1-1; perhaps TRBD1 as D (6 bases). From germline, CDR1 is SGHTA and CDR2 FQGNSA. This CDR3 region has 15 residues. The V and J ends lost 1 base and 4 bases respectively, with 13 bases between them. CDR3 coding DNA: TGTGCCAGCAGCTTAGGGGGGAGGGGGGTCACTGAAGCTTTCTTT. Protein sequence: CASSLGGRGVTEAFF.

The chain couples TRBV28 to TRBJ1-1, with a tentative D call TRBD1 (5 bases). Germline V gene sequence: CDR1 MDHEN, CDR2 SYDVKM. The length of the CDR3 is 13 residues. Between the trimmed V and J ends, which lost 1 base and 5 bases, there was a span of 8 bases. In nucleotides, the CDR3 is TGTGCCAGCAGTTTATTTGGGGGGACTGAAGCTTTCTTT. It codes for CASSLFGGTEAFF. Filled out from reference TRBV28 and TRBJ1-1, the complete variable domain reads DVKVTQSSRYLVKRTGEKVFLECVQDMDHENMFWYRQDPGLGLRLIYFSYDVKMKEKGDIPEGYSVSREKKERFSLILESASTNQTSMYLCASSLFGGTEAFFGQGTRLTVV.

V and J are TRBV7-9 and TRBJ2-3, with a possible D match to TRBD2 (6 bases). Deletions cut 6 bases from V and 1 base from J, with 11 bases between. CDR1 and CDR2 (germline): SEHNR, FQNEAQ (reference sequence). CDR3 length: 14 amino acids. DNA of the CDR3: TGTGCCAGCAGTTCGGGACTTGGCACAGATACGCAGTATTTT. The encoded protein is CASSSGLGTDTQYF.

V gene TRBV11-2 combines with J gene TRBJ1-2; TRBD1 matches 11 bases. The V and J ends lost 3 bases and 7 bases, in that order; junction bases with no gene match: 7. Per the germline V gene, CDR1 is SGHAT and CDR2 is FQNNGV. The CDR3 spans 15 residues. The CDR3 coding sequence is TGTGCCAGCAGCTTGGCCCTTGGGACAGGGGGTGGCTACACCTTC. It translates to CASSLALGTGGGYTF.

The V call is TRBV27, the J call TRBJ2-7; no definite D call. The CDR3 has 15 amino acids. Germline assignment: CDR1 MNHEY and CDR2 SMNVEV (reference sequence). Trimming removed 3 bases from V and 5 bases from J, with 17 bases in between. The CDR3 spells CASSFTARFIDEQYV. CDR3 DNA sequence: TGTGCCAGCAGTTTCACAGCCCGATTCATCGACGAGCAGTACGTC.

V gene TRBV10-1 combines with J gene TRBJ2-3; D perhaps matches TRBD2 (6 bases). This CDR3 comprises 16 residues. The V and J ends lost 3 bases and 5 bases respectively, with 18 bases between them. Per the germline V gene, CDR1 is WNHNN and CDR2 is SYGVQD (reference sequence). CDR3 bases: TGCGCCAGCAGTGAACTTGGGGGGACCCAGGGAGATACGCAGTATTTT. As protein: CASSELGGTQGDTQYF.

This chain links TRBV5-6 with TRBJ2-1; D is perhaps TRBD2 (6 bases). This CDR3 has 15 residues. Trimming pared 1 base from V and 7 bases from J, leaving 15 bases between. Germline assignment: CDR1 SGHDT and CDR2 YYEEEE. The chain's CDR3 is CASSLLGRDGNEQFF. In DNA form, the CDR3 reads TGTGCCAGCAGCTTGTTGGGGCGGGACGGGAATGAGCAGTTCTTC.

This chain joins TRBV7-3 and TRBJ1-1; 10 positions agree with TRBD1. Per germline, CDR1 SGHTA and CDR2 FQGTGA. This CDR3 comprises 14 residues. V trimming: 3 bases; J trimming: 6 bases; junction bases outside the gene matches: 4. CDR3 in amino acids: CASSLTGGGSEAFF. CDR3 coding DNA: TGTGCCAGCAGCTTGACAGGGGGCGGCTCTGAAGCTTTCTTT.

The J gene is TRBJ1-4, the V gene TRBV6-5; D call uncertain. The CDR3 totals 11 residues. Trimming removed 5 bases at V and 7 bases at J, with 5 bases between. Germline CDR1 MNHEY, CDR2 SVGAGI. CDR3 coding DNA: TGTGCCAGCAGTATCGGTGAAAAACTGTTTTTT. Amino acid sequence: CASSIGEKLFF.

This clone occurred once. V usage is TRBV27 and J usage is TRBJ2-1, with 7 bases lining up with TRBD1. The CDR3 runs 16 residues. Germline-derived CDR1 and CDR2 are MNHEY and SMNVEV (reference sequence). The J segment lost 1 base and the V segment lost 5 bases, leaving 8 bases of the junction unmatched. CDR3 DNA: TGTGCCAGCAGTCTCCCACCGGGACAGTCCTACAATGAGCAGTTCTTC. The encoded protein is CASSLPPGQSYNEQFF.

Concerning this clone: The junction does not match germline at one end; this may be a read error. V usage is TRBV7-9 and J usage is TRBJ1-1; 9 nucleotides align to TRBD1. The CDR3 loop spans 15 amino acids. CDR1 and CDR2 (germline): SEHNR, FQNEAQ (reference sequence). The CDR3 sequence is CASSLEGQGRTGAFF. Here the CDR3 DNA reads TGTGCCAGCAGCTTAGAGGGACAGGGAAGGACTGGAGCTTTCTTT.

V and J are TRBV11-1 and TRBJ2-7; a weak D match, TRBD1 (5 bases). The V and J ends lost 6 bases and 1 base respectively, with 13 bases between them. Germline lookup yields CDR1 SGHAT and CDR2 FQDESV (reference sequence). This CDR3 has 14 amino acids. The CDR3 bases are TGTGCCAGCAGTCTACAGGCGCTTTCCTACGAGCAGTACTTC. Its protein product is CASSLQALSYEQYF.

The chain has TRBV5-1 and TRBJ2-7; 14 bases fit TRBD2. The CDR3 extends over 19 amino acids. In germline, CDR1 is SGHRS, CDR2 YFSETQ. Trimming took 4 bases from V and 2 from J; bases not matched to a gene: 14. The CDR3 spells CASSPRLAGGPIGAYEQYF. CDR3 coding DNA: TGCGCCAGCAGCCCTAGACTAGCGGGAGGGCCCATAGGAGCCTACGAGCAGTACTTC.

The chain has TRBV2 and TRBJ1-3, with unresolved D. Germline lookup yields CDR1 SNHLY and CDR2 FYNNEI. The ends were cut back, 4 bases at V and 2 bases at J, with 12 bases in the middle. The CDR3 sequence is 15 residues long. In DNA form, the CDR3 reads TGTGCCAGCAGTGGCGGCCTGAGGACTGGAAACACCATATATTTT. Its protein product is CASSGGLRTGNTIYF.

The chain is built from TRBV25-1 and TRBJ2-1, with D possibly TRBD2 on 5 matching bases. Between the trimmed V and J ends, which lost 4 bases and 2 bases, there was a span of 15 bases. The CDR3 runs 16 residues. Germline CDR1 and CDR2: MGHDK and SYGVNS. Here the CDR3 reads CASSGLGLAAYNEQFF. CDR3 sequence (DNA): TGTGCCAGCAGTGGCCTAGGGCTAGCAGCCTACAATGAGCAGTTCTTC.

This chain uses TRBV4-1 with TRBJ1-1; D gene uncertain. Trimming cost V 1 base and J 5 bases, with 14 bases left between them. This CDR3 spans 15 amino acids. The germline V gene has CDR1 MGHRA and CDR2 YSYEKL. This CDR3 is CASSQGGGGRTEAFF. CDR3 nucleotides: TGCGCCAGCAGCCAAGGGGGAGGAGGTAGAACTGAAGCTTTCTTT.

As to this clone: The identical CDR3 is also encoded by other nucleotide sequences in the sample. This chain uses TRBV5-1 with TRBJ1-1; tentative D call: TRBD1 (6 bases). Germline V lookup: CDR1 SGHRS, CDR2 YFSETQ. V lost 0 bases and J lost 6, with 18 bases in between. The CDR3 runs 16 residues. The CDR3 DNA is TGCGCCAGCAGCTTGGCCGGGGGGCAGGGAATCCCTGAAGCTTTCTTT. Residues: CASSLAGGQGIPEAFF.

The rearrangement joins TRBV2 to TRBJ2-1; 10 bases agree with TRBD2. This CDR3 contains 13 residues. Unmatched junction bases numbered 3, after V lost 8 bases and J lost 5 bases. The germline CDR1 and CDR2 sequences are SNHLY and FYNNEI. CDR3 bases: TGTGCCAGCGCCGGACTAGCGGACAATGAGCAGTTCTTC. Protein: CASAGLADNEQFF.